The next 15 T cell receptor beta chains were all read from a single sample in a study of T-cell memory formation after mild COVID-19. In TCRdb, the 5' RACE reads were re-called with MiXCR into one record per CDR3 protein. The profile shows hundreds of thousands of distinct CDR3 sequences, more than 15% of them singletons. Sample: PBMCs or a T cell subset sorted from them (not recorded which). These receptors were collected from a man aged 18 to 30 who had mild COVID-19 (a few samples of this study predate the infection). Cell type and time point are not known.

Concerning this clonotype itself: A read error may produce the germline difference seen at one junction end. The chain recombines TRBV19 with TRBJ1-1, with D perhaps TRBD1 (5 bases). Looked up from germline, CDR1 is LNHDA and CDR2 is SQIVND (reference sequence). The CDR3 length is 15 residues. The CDR3 region is CSSSPQGGYNTEAFF. CDR3 nucleotides: TGTTCCAGTAGCCCTCAGGGAGGTTACAACACTGAAGCTTTCTTT.

The chain couples TRBV20-1 to TRBJ2-7; 7 nucleotides line up with TRBD1. V lost 5 bases, J lost 7 bases, and 11 bases stayed unmatched. The length of the CDR3 is 13 residues. Germline CDR1 and CDR2: DFQATT and SNEGSKA (reference sequence). CDR3 protein: CSAPGQGVREQYF. The CDR3 region has the DNA TGCAGTGCTCCGGGCCAGGGGGTAAGAGAGCAGTACTTC.

The chain employs TRBV3-1 and TRBJ2-1, with D uncertain. CDR1 is LGHDT and CDR2 is YNNKEL in the germline V gene (reference sequence). The germline V and J ends were trimmed by 1 base and 0 bases, with 7 bases remaining between them. The CDR3 has 15 amino acids. The CDR3 region is CASSQGVGSYNEQFF. The CDR3 DNA is TGTGCCAGCAGCCAAGGGGTGGGCTCCTACAATGAGCAGTTCTTC.

The chain has TRBV20-1 and TRBJ2-7; a possible D gene is TRBD1 (7 bases). Germline V gene lookup returns CDR1 DFQATT and CDR2 SNEGSKA (reference sequence). Trimming took 2 bases from V and 6 from J, leaving 17 bases between them. CDR3 length: 14 amino acids. Here the CDR3 reads CSARIKQGGIEQYF. The CDR3 region has the DNA TGCAGTGCTAGAATTAAGCAGGGGGGCATCGAGCAGTACTTC.

The chain employs TRBV6-5 and TRBJ2-7, with D perhaps TRBD1 (5 bases). The CDR3 has 13 residues. The germline V and J ends were trimmed by 2 bases and 6 bases, with 11 bases remaining between them. Per germline, CDR1 MNHEY and CDR2 SVGAGI. Written as DNA, the CDR3 is TGTGCCAGCAGTTACCCCGACAGTGGCGAGCAGTACTTC. Protein product: CASSYPDSGEQYF.

The table lists this clonotype with many counts. V usage is TRBV5-1 and J usage is TRBJ2-2, with D maybe TRBD1 (5 bases). The CDR3 is made up of 15 amino acids. The V and J ends lost 0 bases and 2 bases respectively, with 8 bases between them. The V gene's germline CDR1 is SGHRS and CDR2 YFSETQ. The CDR3 spells CASSLARANTGELFF. The CDR3 nucleotides read TGCGCCAGCAGCTTGGCCAGGGCAAACACCGGGGAGCTGTTTTTT.

This clonotype was recorded a few times. The V call is TRBV10-3, the J call TRBJ2-1; TRBD2 matches at 8 bases. V shed 0 bases and J 3 bases; nucleotides not matched to a gene: 1. Germline-derived CDR1 and CDR2 are ENHRY and SYGVKD. This CDR3 region has 15 residues. The CDR3 is CAISESTSGYNEQFF. DNA for the CDR3: TGTGCCATCAGTGAGTCTACTAGCGGCTACAATGAGCAGTTCTTC.

This clonotype was seen a few times. This sequence joins TRBV6-5 and TRBJ2-1; possibly TRBD2 for D (5 bases). Trimming took 4 bases from V and 2 from J, leaving 15 bases between them. CDR3 length: 16 residues. Germline CDR1 reads MNHEY; CDR2 reads SVGAGI. In nucleotides, the CDR3 is TGTGCCAGCAGTTCCCAAAGCCGGGGAACCTACAATGAGCAGTTCTTC. Residues: CASSSQSRGTYNEQFF.

CDR3 sequence reads: CSATGGTSGGDEQFF. The CDR3 region has the DNA TGCAGTGCTACCGGCGGGACTAGCGGGGGGGATGAGCAGTTCTTC. The chain is built from TRBV20-1 and TRBJ2-1, with 16 bases aligning to TRBD2. The germline gives CDR1 DFQATT, CDR2 SNEGSKA (reference sequence). This CDR3 contains 15 residues. Unmatched junction bases numbered 5, after V lost 4 bases and J lost 8 bases.

Only a few counts were recorded for this clonotype. The chain has TRBV5-1 and TRBJ1-1; D gene unclear. The CDR3 has 12 residues. The germline V gene encodes CDR1 SGHRS and CDR2 YFSETQ. V shed 5 bases and J shed 1 base, with 6 bases lying between them. CDR3 sequence (DNA): TGCGCCAGCAGGTTCGAGAACACTGAAGCTTTCTTT. Its protein product is CASRFENTEAFF.

This clonotype was counted ten times or more. The chain couples TRBV4-2 to TRBJ2-1; D perhaps matches TRBD2 (6 bases). The V end was cut by 0 bases, the J end by 15 bases, with 12 bases between. CDR1 LGHNA and CDR2 YNFKEQ come from the germline V gene. The CDR3 sequence is 12 residues long. CDR3: CASSQEATRPFF. DNA of the CDR3: TGTGCCAGCAGCCAAGAAGCGACTAGGCCGTTCTTC.

This clonotype was observed a few times. This sequence joins TRBV7-3 and TRBJ2-1, with D uncertain. The CDR3 is 14 amino acids. Germline V CDR1 and CDR2: SGHTA, FQGTGA. V lost 5 bases, J lost 8 bases, and 16 bases lay in between. The CDR3 reads CASSATGFVYEQFF. The CDR3 nucleotides read TGTGCCAGCAGCGCCACTGGATTCGTCTATGAGCAGTTCTTC. Using reference TRBV7-3 and TRBJ2-1 for the parts outside the CDR3, the full variable domain is GAGVSQTPSNKVTEKGKYVELRCDPISGHTALYWYRQSLGQGPEFLIYFQGTGAADDSGLPNDRFFAVRPEGSVSTLKIQRTERGDSAVYLCASSATGFVYEQFFGPGTRLTVL.

This clonotype was observed at least ten times. V is TRBV10-3 and J is TRBJ2-3, with TRBD1 matching over 7 bases. This CDR3 has 16 amino acids. From germline, CDR1 is ENHRY and CDR2 SYGVKD. The V gene end was trimmed by 8 bases and the J gene end by 0 bases; junction bases not matched to a gene: 11. CDR3 sequence (DNA): TGTGCCATCGGACGTACCACAGGGGCCAGCACAGATACGCAGTATTTT. Its translation is CAIGRTTGASTDTQYF.

The V and J genes are TRBV11-2 and TRBJ2-5, with D perhaps being TRBD1 or TRBD2 (6 bases each). The CDR3 has 17 amino acids. Trimming shortened V by 5 bases and J by 1 base, and 20 bases separated the two germline ends. Germline-derived CDR1 and CDR2 are SGHAT and FQNNGV. In nucleotides, the CDR3 is TGTGCCAGCAGCCAAGGGATGGGGGGCCAGCTCCAAGAGACCCAGTACTTC. This translates into CASSQGMGGQLQETQYF.

The CDR3 DNA follows: TGTGCCAGCAGTCGTCCGACAGGGCCGTCGAACACTGAAGCTTTCTTT. Its translation: CASSRPTGPSNTEAFF. The chain recombines TRBV28 with TRBJ1-1; TRBD1 matches 7 bases. CDR1 is MDHEN, CDR2 SYDVKM, per germline. This CDR3 contains 16 residues. V lost 5 bases to trimming and J lost 1 base; unmatched junction nucleotides: 10.